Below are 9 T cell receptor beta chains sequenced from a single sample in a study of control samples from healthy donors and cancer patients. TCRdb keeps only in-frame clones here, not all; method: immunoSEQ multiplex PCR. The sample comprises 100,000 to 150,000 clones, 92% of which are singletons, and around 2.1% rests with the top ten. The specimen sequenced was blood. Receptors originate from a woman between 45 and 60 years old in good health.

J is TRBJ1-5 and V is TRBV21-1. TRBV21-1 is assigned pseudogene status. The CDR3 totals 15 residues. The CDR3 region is CASSKHRVRNQPQHF. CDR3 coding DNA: TGTGCCAGCAGCAAACATAGGGTTCGCAATCAGCCCCAGCATTTT.

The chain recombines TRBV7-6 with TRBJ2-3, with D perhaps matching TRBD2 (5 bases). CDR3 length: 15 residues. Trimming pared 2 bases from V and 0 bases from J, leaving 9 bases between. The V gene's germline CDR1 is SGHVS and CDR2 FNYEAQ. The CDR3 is CASSLLGGSTDTQYF. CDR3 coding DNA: TGTGCCAGCAGCTTACTAGGAGGTAGCACAGATACGCAGTATTTT.

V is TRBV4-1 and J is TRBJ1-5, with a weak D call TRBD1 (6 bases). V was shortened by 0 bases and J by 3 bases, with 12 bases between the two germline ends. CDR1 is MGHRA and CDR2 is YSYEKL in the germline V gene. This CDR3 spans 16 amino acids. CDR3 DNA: TGCGCCAGCAGCCAAGAAGGGGCAGGGGCCAATCAGCCCCAGCATTTT. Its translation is CASSQEGAGANQPQHF.

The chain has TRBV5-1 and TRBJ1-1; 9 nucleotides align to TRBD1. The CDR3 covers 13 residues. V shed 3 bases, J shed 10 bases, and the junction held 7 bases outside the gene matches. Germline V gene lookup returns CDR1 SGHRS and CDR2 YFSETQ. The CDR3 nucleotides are TGCGCCAGCAGCTCCCCCGGGACAGGGAGAGCTTTCTTT. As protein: CASSSPGTGRAFF.

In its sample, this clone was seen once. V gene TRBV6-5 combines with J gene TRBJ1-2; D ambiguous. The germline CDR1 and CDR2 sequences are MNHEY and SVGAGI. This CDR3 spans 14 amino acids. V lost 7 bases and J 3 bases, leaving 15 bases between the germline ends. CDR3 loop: CASNIGGRDYGYTF. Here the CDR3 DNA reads TGTGCCAGCAACATAGGAGGGCGCGACTATGGCTACACCTTC.

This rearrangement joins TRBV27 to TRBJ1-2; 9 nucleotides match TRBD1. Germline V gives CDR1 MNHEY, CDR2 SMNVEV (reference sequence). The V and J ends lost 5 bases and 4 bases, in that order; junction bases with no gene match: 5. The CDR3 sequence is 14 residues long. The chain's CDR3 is CASSPGQGTYGYTF. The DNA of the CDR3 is TGTGCCAGCAGTCCTGGACAGGGGACCTATGGCTACACCTTC.

As DNA, the CDR3 is TGTGCCAGCAGCTTGGTAGGGACGAACACTGAAGCTTTCTTT. Amino acid sequence: CASSLVGTNTEAFF. V gene TRBV5-4 combines with J gene TRBJ1-1; possible D gene TRBD1, 5 bases. The germline CDR1 and CDR2 sequences are SGHNT and YYREEE (reference sequence). The CDR3 is made up of 14 amino acids. The ends were cut back, 0 bases at V and 1 base at J, with 7 bases in the middle.

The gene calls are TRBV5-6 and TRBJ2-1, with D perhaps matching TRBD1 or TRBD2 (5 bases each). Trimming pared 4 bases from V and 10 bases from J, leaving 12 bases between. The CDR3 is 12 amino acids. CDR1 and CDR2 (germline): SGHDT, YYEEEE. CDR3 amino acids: CASSATGGEQFF. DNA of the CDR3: TGTGCCAGCAGCGCTACAGGCGGGGAGCAGTTCTTC.

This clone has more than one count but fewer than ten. In DNA, the CDR3 is TGTGCCAGCAGTTTATGGGGGCTAGCGGGAGGGCCCGGGGAGCTGTTTTTT. Translation gives CASSLWGLAGGPGELFF. V and J are TRBV28 and TRBJ2-2; 12 positions match TRBD2. There are 17 residues in the CDR3. In germline, CDR1 is MDHEN, CDR2 SYDVKM. Trimming removed 0 bases from V and 6 bases from J; junction bases left unmatched: 5.